A few counts support the clone carrying this TCR beta chain. Germline V gives CDR1 ENHRY, CDR2 SYGVKD. Trimming pared 0 bases from V and 4 bases from J, leaving 10 bases between. CDR3 length: 15 amino acids. This sample is part of a study of molecular identifiers for immune sequencing clone quantification. TCRdb analysed the PCR reads with MiXCR anew, one entry per CDR3 protein. The table includes more than 450,000 distinct CDR3 sequences, about 21% detected once. Sequencing used naive CD8+ T cells from blood, with Jurkat cell RNA spiked in. Subset specified: FACS-sorted CD8+CD4-CCR7+CD45RA+ naive T cells. This TCR came from a human donor in good health. Some libraries in this study had Jurkat cell RNA spiked in. The chain is built from TRBV10-3 and TRBJ1-5; D unresolved. CDR3 nucleotides: TGTGCCATCAGTGAGTCGGGCGGTTCGAATCAGCCCCAGCATTTT. Translated, it gives CAISESGGSNQPQHF.